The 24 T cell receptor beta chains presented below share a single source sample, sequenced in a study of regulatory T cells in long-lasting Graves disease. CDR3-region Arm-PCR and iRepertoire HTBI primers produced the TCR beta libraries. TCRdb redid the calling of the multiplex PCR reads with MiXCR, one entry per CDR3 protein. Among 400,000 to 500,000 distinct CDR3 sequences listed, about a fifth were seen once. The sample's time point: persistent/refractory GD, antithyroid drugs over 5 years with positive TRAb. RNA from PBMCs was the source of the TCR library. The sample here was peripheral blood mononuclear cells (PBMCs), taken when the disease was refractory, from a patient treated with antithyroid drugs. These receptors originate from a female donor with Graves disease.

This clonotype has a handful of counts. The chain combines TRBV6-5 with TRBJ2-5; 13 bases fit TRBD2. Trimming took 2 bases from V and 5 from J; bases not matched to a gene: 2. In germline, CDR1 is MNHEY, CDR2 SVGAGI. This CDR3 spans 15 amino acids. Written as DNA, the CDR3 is TGTGCCAGCAGTTACGGACTAGCGGGAGCGGAGACCCAGTACTTC. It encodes CASSYGLAGAETQYF.

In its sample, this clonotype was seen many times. The CDR3 loop is CSVDLAGAGANVLTF. CDR3 DNA sequence: TGCAGCGTTGACCTAGCGGGAGCCGGGGCCAACGTCCTGACTTTC. The chain is built from TRBV29-1 and TRBJ2-6; TRBD2 matches at 10 bases. Germline loops: CDR1 SQVTM, CDR2 ANQGSEA. The CDR3 extends over 15 amino acids. J lost 4 bases, V lost 3 bases, and 3 bases had no gene match. The full variable domain, its missing parts supplied by reference TRBV29-1 and TRBJ2-6, is SAVISQKPSRDICQRGTSLTIQCQVDSQVTMMFWYRQQPGQSLTLIATANQGSEATYESGFVIDKFPISRPNLTFSTLTVSNMSPEDSSIYLCSVDLAGAGANVLTFGAGSRLTVL.

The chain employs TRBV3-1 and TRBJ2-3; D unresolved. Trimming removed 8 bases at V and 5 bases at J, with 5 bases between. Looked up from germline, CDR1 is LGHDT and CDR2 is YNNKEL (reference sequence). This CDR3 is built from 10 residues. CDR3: CASPRDTQYF. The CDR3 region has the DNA TGTGCCAGCCCGCGAGATACGCAGTATTTT.

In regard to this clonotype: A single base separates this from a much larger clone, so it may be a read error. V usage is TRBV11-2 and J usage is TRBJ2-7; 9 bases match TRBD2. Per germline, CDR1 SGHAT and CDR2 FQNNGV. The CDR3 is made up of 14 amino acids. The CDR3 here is CAGSPVAGAYEQYF. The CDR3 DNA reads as TGTGCCGGCAGCCCAGTAGCGGGAGCCTACGAGCAGTACTTC.

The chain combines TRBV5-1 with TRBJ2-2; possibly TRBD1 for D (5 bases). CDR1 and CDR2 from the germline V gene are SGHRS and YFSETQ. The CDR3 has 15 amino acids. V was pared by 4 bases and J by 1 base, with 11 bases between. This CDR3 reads CASSQGKMNTGELFF. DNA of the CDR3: TGCGCCAGCAGCCAGGGAAAGATGAACACCGGGGAGCTGTTTTTT.

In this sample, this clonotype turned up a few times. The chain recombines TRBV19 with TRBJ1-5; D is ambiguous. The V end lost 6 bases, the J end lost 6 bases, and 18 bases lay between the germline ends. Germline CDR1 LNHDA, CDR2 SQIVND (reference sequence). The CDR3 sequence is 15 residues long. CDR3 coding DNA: TGTGCCAGTAGCGCCCCTACGGGCAGAACTCAGCCCCAGCATTTT. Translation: CASSAPTGRTQPQHF.

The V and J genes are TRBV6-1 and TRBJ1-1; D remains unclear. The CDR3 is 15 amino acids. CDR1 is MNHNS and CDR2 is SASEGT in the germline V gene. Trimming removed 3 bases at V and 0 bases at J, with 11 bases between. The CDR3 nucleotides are TGTGCCAGCAGTGATGGTAAGGCCCTGAACACTGAAGCTTTCTTT. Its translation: CASSDGKALNTEAFF.

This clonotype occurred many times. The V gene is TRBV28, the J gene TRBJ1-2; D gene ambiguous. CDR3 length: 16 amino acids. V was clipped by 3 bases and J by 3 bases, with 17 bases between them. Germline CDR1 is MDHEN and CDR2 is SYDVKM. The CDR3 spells CASSFTPQKTDYGYTF. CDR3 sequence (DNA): TGTGCCAGCAGTTTTACCCCCCAAAAGACGGACTATGGCTACACCTTC.

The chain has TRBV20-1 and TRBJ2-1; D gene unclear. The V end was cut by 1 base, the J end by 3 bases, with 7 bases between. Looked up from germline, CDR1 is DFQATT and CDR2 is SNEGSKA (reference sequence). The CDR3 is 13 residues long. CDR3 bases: TGCAGTGCTAGAGCGCGCAACTACAATGAGCAGTTCTTC. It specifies CSARARNYNEQFF.

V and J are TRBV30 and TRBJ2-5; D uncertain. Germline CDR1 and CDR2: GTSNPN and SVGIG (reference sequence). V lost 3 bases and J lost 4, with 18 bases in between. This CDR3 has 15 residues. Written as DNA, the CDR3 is TGTGCCTGGAGCGAAACCAACGCCGGGCGAGAGACCCAGTACTTC. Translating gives CAWSETNAGRETQYF.

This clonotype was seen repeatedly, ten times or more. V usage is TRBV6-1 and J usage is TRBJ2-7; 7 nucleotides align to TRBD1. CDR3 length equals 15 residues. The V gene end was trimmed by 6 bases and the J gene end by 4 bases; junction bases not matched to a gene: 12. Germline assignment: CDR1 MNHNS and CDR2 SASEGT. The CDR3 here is CASSETGQDYYEQYF. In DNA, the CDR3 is TGTGCCAGCAGCGAAACCGGACAGGATTATTACGAGCAGTACTTC.

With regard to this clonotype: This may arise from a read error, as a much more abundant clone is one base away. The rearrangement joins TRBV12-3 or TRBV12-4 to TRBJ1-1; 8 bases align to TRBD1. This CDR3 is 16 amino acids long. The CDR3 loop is CANSFGYQGANTEAFF. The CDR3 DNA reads TGTGCCAACAGTTTCGGTTACCAGGGGGCCAACACTGAAGCTTTCTTT.

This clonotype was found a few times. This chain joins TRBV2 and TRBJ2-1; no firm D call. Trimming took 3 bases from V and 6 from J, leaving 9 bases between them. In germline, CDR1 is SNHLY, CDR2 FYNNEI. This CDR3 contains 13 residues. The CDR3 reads CASSEFGTNEQFF. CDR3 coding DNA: TGTGCCAGCAGTGAGTTCGGAACCAATGAGCAGTTCTTC.

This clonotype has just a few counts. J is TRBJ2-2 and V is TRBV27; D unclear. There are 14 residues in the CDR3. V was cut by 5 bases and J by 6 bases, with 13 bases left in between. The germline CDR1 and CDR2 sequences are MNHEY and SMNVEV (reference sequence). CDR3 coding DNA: TGTGCCAGCAGTCCTGAAAATGGACCCGGGGAGCTGTTTTTT. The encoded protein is CASSPENGPGELFF.

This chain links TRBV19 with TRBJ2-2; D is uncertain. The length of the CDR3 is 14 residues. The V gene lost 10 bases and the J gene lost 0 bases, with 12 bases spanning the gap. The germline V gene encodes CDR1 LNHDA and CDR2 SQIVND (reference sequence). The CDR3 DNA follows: TGTGCCATCAGACCCGGTTCGAACACCGGGGAGCTGTTTTTT. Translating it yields CAIRPGSNTGELFF. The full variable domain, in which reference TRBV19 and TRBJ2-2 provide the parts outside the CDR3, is DGGITQSPKYLFRKEGQNVTLSCEQNLNHDAMYWYRQDPGQGLRLIYYSQIVNDFQKGDIAEGYSVSREKKESFPLTVTSAQKNPTAFYLCAIRPGSNTGELFFGEGSRLTVL.

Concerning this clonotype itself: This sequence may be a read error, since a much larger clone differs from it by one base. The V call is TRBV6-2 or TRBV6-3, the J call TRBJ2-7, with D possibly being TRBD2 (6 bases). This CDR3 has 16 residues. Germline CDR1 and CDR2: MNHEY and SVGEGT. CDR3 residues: CASGYSRERLEFEQYF. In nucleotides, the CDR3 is TGTGCCAGCGGTTACTCGAGAGAGCGACTAGAGTTCGAGCAGTACTTC.

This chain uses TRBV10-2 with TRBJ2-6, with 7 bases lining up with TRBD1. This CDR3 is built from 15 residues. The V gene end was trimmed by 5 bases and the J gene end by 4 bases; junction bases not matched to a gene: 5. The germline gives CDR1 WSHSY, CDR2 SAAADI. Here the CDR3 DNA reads TGCGCCAGCAGTATACAGGGGTTCGGGGCCAACGTCCTGACTTTC. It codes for CASSIQGFGANVLTF.

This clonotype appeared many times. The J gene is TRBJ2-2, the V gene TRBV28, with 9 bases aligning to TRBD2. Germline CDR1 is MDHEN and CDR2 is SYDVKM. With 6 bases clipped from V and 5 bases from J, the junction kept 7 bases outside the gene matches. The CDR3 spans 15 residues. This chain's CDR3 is CASSLVSGSTGELFF. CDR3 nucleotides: TGTGCCAGCAGCTTAGTTAGCGGGAGTACCGGGGAGCTGTTTTTT. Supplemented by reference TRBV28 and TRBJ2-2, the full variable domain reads DVKVTQSSRYLVKRTGEKVFLECVQDMDHENMFWYRQDPGLGLRLIYFSYDVKMKEKGDIPEGYSVSREKKERFSLILESASTNQTSMYLCASSLVSGSTGELFFGEGSRLTVL.

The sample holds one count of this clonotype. CDR3 nucleotide sequence: TGTGCCACCCAAACCTCCTACGAGCAGTACTTC. Its translation is CATQTSYEQYF. The chain is built from TRBV30 and TRBJ2-7; D gene uncertain. Germline CDR1 GTSNPN, CDR2 SVGIG (reference sequence). Trimming took 8 bases from V and 0 from J, leaving 8 bases between them. This CDR3 has 11 residues.

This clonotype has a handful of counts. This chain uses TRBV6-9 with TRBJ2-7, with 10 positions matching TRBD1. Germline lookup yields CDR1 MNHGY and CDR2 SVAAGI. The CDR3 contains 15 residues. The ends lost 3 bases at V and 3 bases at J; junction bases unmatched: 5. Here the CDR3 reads CASSYPRDRGYEQYF. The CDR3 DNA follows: TGTGCCAGCAGTTACCCCCGGGACAGGGGCTACGAGCAGTACTTC.

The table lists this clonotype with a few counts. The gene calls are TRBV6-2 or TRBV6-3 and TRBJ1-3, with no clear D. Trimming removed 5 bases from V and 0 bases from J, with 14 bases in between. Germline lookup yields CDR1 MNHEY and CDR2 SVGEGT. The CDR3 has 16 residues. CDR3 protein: CASSETQMLSGNTIYF. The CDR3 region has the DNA TGTGCCAGCAGTGAAACACAGATGCTCTCTGGAAACACCATATATTTT.

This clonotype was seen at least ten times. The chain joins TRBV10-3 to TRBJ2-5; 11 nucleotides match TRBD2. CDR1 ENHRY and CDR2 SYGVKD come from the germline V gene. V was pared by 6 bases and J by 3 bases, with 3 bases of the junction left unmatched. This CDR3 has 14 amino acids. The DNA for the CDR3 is TGTGCCATCAGCACGACTAGCGGGAAAGAGACCCAGTACTTC. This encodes CAISTTSGKETQYF.

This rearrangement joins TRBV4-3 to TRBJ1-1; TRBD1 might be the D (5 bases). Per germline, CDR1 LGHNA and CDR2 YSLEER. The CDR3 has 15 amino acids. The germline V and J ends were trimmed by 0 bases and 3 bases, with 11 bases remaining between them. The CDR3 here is CASSQERGLDTEAFF. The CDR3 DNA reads TGCGCCAGCAGCCAAGAAAGGGGCCTGGACACTGAAGCTTTCTTT.

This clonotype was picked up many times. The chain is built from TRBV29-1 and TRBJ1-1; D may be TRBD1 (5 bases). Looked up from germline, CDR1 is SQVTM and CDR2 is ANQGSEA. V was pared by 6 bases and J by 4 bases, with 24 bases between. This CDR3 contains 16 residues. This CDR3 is CSVTLRDSRVGTEAFF. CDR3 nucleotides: TGCAGCGTGACGCTTAGGGACTCCCGGGTAGGCACTGAAGCTTTCTTT.